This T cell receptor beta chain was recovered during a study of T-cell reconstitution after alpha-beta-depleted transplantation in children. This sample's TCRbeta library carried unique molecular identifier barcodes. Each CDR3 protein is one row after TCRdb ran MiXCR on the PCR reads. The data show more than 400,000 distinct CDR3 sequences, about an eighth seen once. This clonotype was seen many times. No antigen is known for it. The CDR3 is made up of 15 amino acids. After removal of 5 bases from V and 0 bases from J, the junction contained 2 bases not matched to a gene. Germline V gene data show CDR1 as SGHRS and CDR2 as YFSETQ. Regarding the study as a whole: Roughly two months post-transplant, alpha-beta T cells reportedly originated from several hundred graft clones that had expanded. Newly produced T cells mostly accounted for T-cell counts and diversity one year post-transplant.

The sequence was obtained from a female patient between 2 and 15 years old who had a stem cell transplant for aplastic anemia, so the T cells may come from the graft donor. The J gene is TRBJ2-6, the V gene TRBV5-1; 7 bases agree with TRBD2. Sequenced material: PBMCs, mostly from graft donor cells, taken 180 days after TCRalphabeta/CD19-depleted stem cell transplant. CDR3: CASRPGGSGANVLTF. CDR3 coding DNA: TGCGCCAGCAGACCGGGGGGCTCTGGGGCCAACGTCCTGACTTTC.